This T cell receptor beta chain was recorded in a study of naive and memory T cell subsets (dated by TCRdb to 2016 to 2017). For the wider study: In the figure summarizing the skin biopsy and whole blood samples, approximately ten blood donors, 7 tuberculin skin test biopsies and 3 saline control biopsies were reported. PCR2 was typically performed as a SYBR Green qPCR that was stopped at a set threshold, although end-point PCR (roughly 6 cycles) could be used instead for low-input samples. Overall results and qualifications from the work: The RNA-based method was acknowledged as potentially sensitive to TCR transcript changes with T cell activation and differentiation.

The library relied on 5' RACE. The ligated cDNA was amplified in four rounds of PCR with nested alpha and beta constant region primers together with the SP2 primer. For the blood and skin samples, reverse transcription of TCR RNA was done with SuperScript IV along with alpha and beta constant region primers. T4 RNA ligase 1 was used to ligate an oligonucleotide containing the Illumina SP2 primer and a UMI to the 3' end of the cDNA. The 12-nucleotide UMI was composed of two random hexamers separated by an eight-base spacer, which was included to prevent hairpin formation. From the second PCR onward, the TCR alpha and beta chain libraries were handled separately, and dual indexing was used for multiplexing. After pooling, the indexed libraries were analyzed by capillary electrophoresis and sequenced on either an Illumina MiSeq or NextSeq. PhiX DNA at about 4.5-7% was spiked into libraries to increase base diversity and improve cluster recognition. On the study's bioinformatics: UMIs were extracted from read 2 by Demultiplexor and combined with the TCR sequence from read 1, and reads were split according to sample indices. V and J genes and V-J junctions were identified by Decombinator, and each TCR was assigned a five-part identifier that included V and J deletions. Collapsinator used UMIs to correct sequencing errors and PCR amplification heterogeneity, producing a UMI-based abundance for each TCR. CDR3Translator converted identifiers to nucleotide sequence, translated to amino acids, and extracted CDR3 regions using terminal motifs. Error-corrected counts of alpha and beta TCRs from blood and skin were compared after being normalized to the amount of input RNA. TCRdb reprocessing: public reads trimmed at Q25 with fastp, clones called with MiXCR, in-frame beta chains kept. Duplicate CDR3 protein sequences are folded into a single record with the most common DNA and genes. These V and J calls originate from TCRdb's pipeline instead of the authors' own analysis. This sample gives about 48,000 distinct CDR3 sequences in total; 4.7% of them show up just once. The ten largest clones add up to approximately 0.84% of the sample.

This clonotype was counted many times. There is no known antigen for this receptor. Qualities for individual bases were not recorded, and no much larger clone is one base off. The study described a robust, sensitive protocol for amplifying, sequencing and analyzing TCRs, using 3' ligation of a UMI-containing oligonucleotide to TCR cDNA. For whole blood analysis, roughly 2.6 ml of peripheral blood was drawn from adult healthy volunteers into Tempus tubes, and RNA was extracted according to the manufacturer's instructions. Total RNA was used without cell sorting and was treated with RQ1 DNase before reverse transcription, with a target input of roughly 1 to 1,100 ng. Libraries were prepared from skin biopsies and whole blood so that pipeline robustness could be tested in samples in which T cells form a minority population. The origin of this receptor is a female donor in good health.

This receptor carries the CDR3 CASSYRGSNTEAFF. The DNA sequence reads TGTGCCAGCAGTTACAGGGGGAGTAACACTGAAGCTTTCTTT. The receptor chain draws on TRBV28 and TRBJ1-1; TRBD1 lines up with 8 middle nucleotides. CDR1 and CDR2, per the germline V gene, are MDHEN and SYDVKM. Clipping removes 4 bases from V and 2 bases from J, with 3 as the unmatched junction base count. The CDR3 contains 14 residues, cysteine and phenylalanine counted. CDR3 DNA only is kept here, 42 bases in frame from base 1. Beyond the CDR3, the reference TRBV28 and TRBJ1-1 genes provide the residues; the full variable domain reads: DVKVTQSSRYLVKRTGEKVFLECVQDMDHENMFWYRQDPGLGLRLIYFSYDVKMKEKGDIPEGYSVSREKKERFSLILESASTNQTSMYLCASSYRGSNTEAFFGQGTRLTVV.